The entry below describes one T cell receptor (beta chain). As every portion of the isolated RNA was reverse transcribed, the sequencing read expressed TCRB transcripts. Using immunoSEQ multiplex PCR, the repertoire was profiled, and TCRdb retains in-frame clones only, with some absent. The table records 400,000 to 450,000 clones, roughly 13% of them present only once. The source of the sample is a study of beta chain features in type 1 diabetes. CDR3 length: 13 amino acids. V was shortened by 4 bases and J by 0 bases, with 7 bases between the two germline ends. Looked up from germline, CDR1 is SGHNT and CDR2 is YYREEE (reference sequence).

This TCR derives from a young man in good health. V and J are TRBV5-4 and TRBJ2-5; D remains unclear. Sequences were obtained from naive CD4+ T cells from blood. The CDR3 loop is CASSPSYQETQYF. In DNA, the CDR3 is TGTGCCAGCAGCCCGTCGTACCAAGAGACCCAGTACTTC.